This record concerns one T cell receptor beta chain sequence. As yet, its antigen is unknown. This specimen comes from a study of cytomegalovirus exposure and HLA in healthy donors. About the research overall: The roughly 110 validation repertoires were reported in a later analysis to have been generated on the same platform as the approximately 700 first-cohort repertoires. Study-wide results and limits: Most TCR sequences were seen very rarely across donors, but some public TCRs occurred in many.

Assay: immunoSEQ multiplex PCR; the TCRdb copy retains only in-frame clones and omits some. The sample lists 100,000 to 150,000 clones, about 82% occurring once. The clonotype originates from a man in his late teens or twenties in good health and CMV-seronegative. Material: PBMCs.

The CDR3 region is CASSWGLAGAGNEQFF. The CDR3 coding sequence is TGCGCCAGCAGCTGGGGACTAGCGGGGGCGGGGAATGAGCAGTTCTTC. The chain combines TRBV5-1 with TRBJ2-1, with 14 bases lining up with TRBD2. CDR3 length equals 16 residues. J lost 7 bases, V lost 3 bases, and 6 bases had no gene match. In germline, CDR1 is SGHRS, CDR2 YFSETQ. Together with reference TRBV5-1 and TRBJ2-1, the CDR3 gives the full variable domain: KAGVTQTPRYLIKTRGQQVTLSCSPISGHRSVSWYQQTPGQGLQFLFEYFSETQRNKGNFPGRFSGRQFSNSRSEMNVSTLELGDSALYLCASSWGLAGAGNEQFFGPGTRLTVL.